This TCR beta chain was recovered during a study of CD8+CD57+ T cells in acquired aplastic anemia. Turning to the study itself: When averaged, DNA from sorted CD4+ and CD8+ cells came to approximately 3.2 ug.

Germline CDR1 and CDR2: LNHDA and SQIVND (reference sequence). Trimming at V came to 10 bases and at J to 1 base, leaving 9 bases not matched to a gene. The CDR3 has 16 residues. With regard to this clonotype: Its specificity is unknown.

Individuals selected for sequencing had exhibited CD8+CD57+ cell expansion on flow cytometry. All participating patients were living with severe acquired aplastic anemia. Study-level findings and limits: Patients were compared with controls for CD8+ Simpson's diversity, and no significant difference emerged. The number of CD8+ CDR3 sequences shared by patients and controls was twenty-nine.

Investigators profiled TCR beta VDJ and CDR3 from genomic DNA template. A single record per CDR3 protein comes from TCRdb applying MiXCR to the reads. The data contain just over 450,000 distinct CDR3 sequences, approximately 33% of them seen just once; the ten biggest clones take up around 0.82%. The chain links TRBV19 to TRBJ2-3; 12 bases are a match to TRBD2. This TCR derives from a human donor with aplastic anemia. The specimen was sorted CD4+, CD8+, or CD8+CD57+ T cells (not recorded which) from PBMCs. CDR3 DNA: TGTGCCACCAAGACAAGACTAGCGGGGGGCACAGATACGCAGTATTTT. It specifies CATKTRLAGGTDTQYF.